This is a list of T cell receptor beta chains from one sample in a study of blood T cell repertoires in COVID-19. TCRdb's copy holds only in-frame clones and misses some; the assay was immunoSEQ multiplex PCR. This sample has some 88,000 clones; more than 75% occur once, and the top ten carry about 24%. What was sequenced was peripheral blood. The receptors come from a human donor in a cohort sampled during active COVID-19. The CDR3 runs from the conserved cysteine through the conserved F or W. The D gene is left open where the match is weak. Clone size appears in some rows only: once, few, many, or a class for an expanded clone.

-	TRBV3-1/TRBV3-2	once	CASSPSGTAFESNQPQHF
-	TRBV6-2/TRBV6-3	-	CASSVGQYTQYF
-	TRBV19	-	CASRERVDPMNTEAFF
-	TRBV28	once	CASSPAGAPNSYEQYF
TRBD2	TRBV10-3	-	CAMKGEGGMRETQYF
TRBD1	TRBV20-1	-	CSASGSTTGQGVGSPLHF
TRBD2	TRBV11-2	-	CASSLELASGSQETQYF
-	TRBV24-1	-	CATSDSGQQQHF
TRBD2	TRBV5-1	few	CASSLAGGEGRLEQYF
TRBD1	TRBV27	once	CASSSFDRGGDEQFF
-	TRBV9	-	CASSVDVQMGGYTF
TRBD2	TRBV9	once	CASSVAGTNTQYF
-	TRBV5-4	-	CASSFRPADEQYF
TRBD2	TRBV7-3	-	CASSLMGRTSGYNKQFF
-	TRBV6-5	-	CASSQGGEAFF
TRBD1	TRBV5-1	-	CASSDGIRTGLDYGYTF
-	TRBV24-1	-	CATSDNRGAKNIQYF
TRBD1	TRBV5-4	-	CASSPRTGIYNEQFF
-	TRBV5-1	-	CASSLVSGGRGDTQYF
-	TRBV3-1/TRBV3-2	few	CASSQELSGNTIYF
TRBD2	TRBV18	-	CASSPLVSGSSYNEQFF
-	TRBV4-3	-	CASSQEGGARGLGYTF
TRBD2	TRBV6-5	-	CASRGGETQYF
-	TRBV3-1/TRBV3-2	few	CASKAGWSGGYTF
-	TRBV13	once	CASSLRAGRTDTQYF
-	TRBV18	few	CASSPPGGQEVNEQFF
-	TRBV9	once	CASSVGPSDEQFF
-	TRBV6-5	-	CASKDRYSPLHF
-	TRBV15	-	CATSRGTGSDEKLFF
TRBD1	TRBV28	-	CASSPQGGTEAFF
TRBD1	TRBV4-1	-	CASSQTGTGNYEQYF
TRBD2	TRBV6-6	-	CASSRPGLAGSTGELFF
TRBD1	TRBV28	-	CASSTPGQGSGTEAFF
-	TRBV4-2	-	CASSHTHAFNEQFF
-	TRBV15	-	CATSRDLDYNEQFF